Sequencing of this T cell receptor (beta chain) was carried out in a study of shared clonotypes between healthy human individuals (TCRdb year 2020). Concerning the study at large: The cohort comprised a couple of women and three men aged 18 to 49 years. For each donor, CD4 naive and CD4 memory were each given three plates, CD8 naive was given two plates, and CD8 memory was given one plate. To estimate repertoire size and how much clonotype sharing occurs between individuals, the study deeply sequenced the blood TCR repertoires of five healthy adults. Libraries were prepared and TCR repertoires were sequenced by different laboratories using diverse techniques, in order to increase sequencing depth and limit assay-specific biases. Per donor, leukapheresis produced somewhere between about 0.8 and 9 billion PBMCs.

In this sample, this clone turned up a few times. No cognate antigen has been identified for it. No much larger clone exists at a distance of one base, and base qualities are not known. Spanning cysteine to phenylalanine, the CDR3 consists of 13 amino acids. The read is trimmed to its CDR3 DNA, 39 bases read in frame from base 1. The germline V gene yields SQVTM for CDR1 and ANQGSEA for CDR2. Trimming accounts for 6 bases at V and 4 bases at J, while the number of junction bases matched to no gene is 7. Using the deep immunoSEQ assay, TCR CDR3 regions were amplified from genomic DNA by multiplex PCR. Extracted genomic DNA from each cell subset was distributed evenly across all wells of several immunoSEQ 96-well plates, and each plate was treated as a replicate. For sorted subsets, each replicate PCR was loaded with 200 ng genomic DNA, equivalent to about 33,000 T cell genomes. The purified libraries were quantified using a Qubit 3.0 fluorometer, sized with a Bioanalyzer 2100, and then quantified again using the KAPA Library Quantification kit. Each immunoSEQ 96-well plate was sequenced on its own single-read 150-cycle Illumina NextSeq 550 flow cell. The study's own analysis went as follows. The immunoSEQ output contained only junctional sequences without quality scores, so filtering could not match that applied to full-length reads. Sequences were annotated with PyIR, a Python wrapper for IgBLAST v1.9, and V/J genes and CDR3 were assigned using IMGT germline references. Any read was removed if the V/J assignment was weak (E-value above 1e-6), the CDR3 was missing, or the read contained stop codons, out-of-frame junctions, or ambiguous translated residues. A V3J clonotype was defined by an identical inferred V gene, J gene, and CDR3 amino acid sequence. To compute the percentage overlap between repertoires, the number of shared unique clonotypes was divided by the size of the smaller repertoire. Richness of each repertoire was evaluated using RTK rarefaction, the Chao1 estimator, and Recon v2.1 estimates of unobserved clonotypes. OLGA was used to compute generation probabilities for all TCRbeta clonotypes that the gDNA method yielded from a few donors. The table was pulled from immuneACCESS by TCRdb, which kept in-frame rearrangements only. Such tables lose some clones; where checked, under half of the loss comes from unresolved V genes, and the rest has no known cause. V and J calls and clone size follow that table, whereas D and trimming were derived from the DNA. The sample profile shows about 2.4 million clones; over 85% of them were found once. Around 0.37% of the sample is in the top ten clones.

The donors were healthy, HIV-negative adults who had no recently reported acute infections or vaccinations. All donors were Caucasian adults living in Nashville, Tennessee, USA. CD4+ T cells were enriched by magnetic negative selection; naive cells were then positively selected on CD45RA, and the negative fraction formed the memory subset. Blood was collected by leukapheresis, and PBMCs were isolated by Ficoll-Histopaque density gradient centrifugation and then cryopreserved in liquid nitrogen vapor phase. Analytical flow cytometry was used to check the purity and quantity of each magnetically sorted T cell population. Each sorted fraction had its genomic DNA isolated and then quantified by UV absorbance on a Nanodrop 2000c. General conclusions and limits of the study: Naive subsets generally had larger estimated clonotype richness than memory subsets. Based on pairwise subsampling, the degree of clonotype sharing among donors was expected to be affected by sequencing depth. Even with the large sequencing depth, rarefaction of the sorted-subset datasets indicated that sequencing was incomplete. The small number of donors limited the genetic and exposure-history diversity represented. Clonotypes shared by all four sorted-subset donors showed higher generation probabilities than non-shared clonotypes. Sampling was restricted to blood, and TCR repertoires in tissues likely differ from the TCR repertoires found in blood. Sharing across several donors was observed for 4.5% to 6.5% of naive CD4, under 4% of naive CD8, about 2.5% of memory CD4, and roughly 0.4% of memory CD8 clonotypes.

Sequencing was performed on naive CD4+ T cells from PBMCs. The sample's cell subset or site label, in plain terms: CD45RA+ positively selected. The chain joins TRBV29-1 to TRBJ1-2, with TRBD1 identical over 8 junction bases. The TCR comes from a young man in good health. Some clones in this sample may be carry-over from other donors' samples. The nucleotide sequence is given as TGCAGCGTCCGACGGGACAGGATCTATGGCTACACCTTC. Translated, it gives CSVRRDRIYGYTF.